The rows below give T cell receptor beta chains drawn from one sample of a study of metastatic and nonmetastatic thyroid tumors. Using MiXCR, TCRdb re-called clones from the PCR reads. This sample yields roughly 22,000 clones, of which around 40% are seen a single time; 22% belongs to the top ten. Sequenced material: blood. These receptors all come from a male donor with papillary thyroid cancer or a benign thyroid nodule (not recorded which). Some clones in this sample may be carry-over from other donors' samples. Both conserved end residues are part of each CDR3. Fields, in order: V gene, J gene, CDR3 protein.

TRBV4-1	TRBJ1-6	CASSLLGRQTSNNSPLHF
TRBV12-3/TRBV12-4	TRBJ2-7	CASSNPGQATYEQYF
TRBV6-1	TRBJ2-1	CTSSDPSLAAYNEQFF
TRBV19	TRBJ1-1	CASSTSLVGTEAFF
TRBV4-1	TRBJ1-5	CASSQEYTSYQPQHF
TRBV6-2/TRBV6-3	TRBJ1-1	CASAQGASFMNTEAFF
TRBV3-1	TRBJ2-7	CASSKKIAGEQYF
TRBV28	TRBJ2-1	CASSNLAVNEQFF
TRBV2	TRBJ1-1	CASRGDRDRTEAFF
TRBV5-1	TRBJ2-2	CASKRTRNTGELFF
TRBV12-3/TRBV12-4	TRBJ1-2	CASNRGGTYGYTF